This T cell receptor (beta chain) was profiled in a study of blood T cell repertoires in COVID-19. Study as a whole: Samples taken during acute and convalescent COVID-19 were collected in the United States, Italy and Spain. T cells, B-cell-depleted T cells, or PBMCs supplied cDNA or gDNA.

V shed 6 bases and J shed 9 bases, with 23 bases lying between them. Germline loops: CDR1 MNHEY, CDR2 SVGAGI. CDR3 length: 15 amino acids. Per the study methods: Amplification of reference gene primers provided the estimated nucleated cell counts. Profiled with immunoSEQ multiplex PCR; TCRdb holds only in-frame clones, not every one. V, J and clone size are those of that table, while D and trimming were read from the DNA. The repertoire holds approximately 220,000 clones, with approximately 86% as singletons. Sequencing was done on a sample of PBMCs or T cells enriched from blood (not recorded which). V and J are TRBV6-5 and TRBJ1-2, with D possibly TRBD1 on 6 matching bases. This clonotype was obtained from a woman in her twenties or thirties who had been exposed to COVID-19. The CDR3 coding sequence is TGTGCCAGCAGGCCATGGGATCAGGGGATCATGAGCTACACCTTC. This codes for CASRPWDQGIMSYTF.